Below, 7 T cell receptor beta chains from the same sample are listed, as sequenced in a study of early T cells in non-severe SARS-CoV-2 infection. TCRdb independently ran MiXCR on the 5' RACE reads; one entry per CDR3 protein. The table records some 60,000 distinct CDR3 sequences, roughly 12% of them present only once. Sequences were derived from whole blood, sampled at baseline. These receptors came from an adult who was a healthcare worker with PCR-confirmed SARS-CoV-2 infection or an uninfected control (not recorded which).

This clonotype has more than one count but fewer than ten. V usage is TRBV6-2 or TRBV6-3 and J usage is TRBJ2-3; TRBD2 matches at 8 bases. The germline gives CDR1 MNHEY, CDR2 SVGEGT. V trimming: 5 bases; J trimming: 2 bases; junction bases outside the gene matches: 3. The CDR3 runs to 14 residues. CDR3 nucleotide sequence: TGTGCCAGCAGTGCCGGGGGGGACACAGATACGCAGTATTTT. This gives the protein CASSAGGDTDTQYF.

The gene calls are TRBV7-2 and TRBJ2-7, with 12 bases fitting TRBD2. This CDR3 has 17 residues. Germline CDR1 is SGHTA and CDR2 is FQGNSA. With V trimmed by 5 bases and J by 0 bases, 8 bases remained unmatched. In nucleotides, the CDR3 is TGTGCCAGCAGCCGACCCGGACTAGCGGGGAGCTCCTACGAGCAGTACTTC. Its translation: CASSRPGLAGSSYEQYF.

This clonotype has just one count. The gene calls are TRBV27 and TRBJ1-1, with unresolved D. Looked up from germline, CDR1 is MNHEY and CDR2 is SMNVEV (reference sequence). CDR3 size: 14 residues. Between the trimmed V and J ends, which lost 2 bases and 0 bases, there was a span of 7 bases. Written as DNA, the CDR3 is TGTGCCAGCAGTTTAGCCAGGATGAACACTGAAGCTTTCTTT. Amino acids: CASSLARMNTEAFF.

This clonotype showed up just a few times. The V call is TRBV6-5, the J call TRBJ2-1; 13 nucleotides line up with TRBD2. V shed 3 bases, J shed 10 bases, and the junction held 6 bases outside the gene matches. This CDR3 contains 15 residues. CDR1 is MNHEY and CDR2 is SVGAGI in the germline V gene. CDR3: CASSYGLAGVREQFF. CDR3 bases: TGTGCCAGCAGTTATGGACTAGCGGGAGTTCGGGAGCAGTTCTTC.

This clonotype was observed a handful of times. The rearrangement joins TRBV29-1 to TRBJ2-5; TRBD1 is a possible D gene (5 bases). With 7 bases removed from V and 2 bases from J, the gap between germline ends came to 14 bases. CDR3 length: 13 amino acids. The germline V gene has CDR1 SQVTM and CDR2 ANQGSEA. The CDR3 DNA reads as TGCAGCGGCTACAGGATTGTGCAAGAGACCCAGTACTTC. Amino acid sequence: CSGYRIVQETQYF.

This clonotype was seen ten or more times. This chain connects TRBV7-9 to TRBJ1-2; D is unclear. V was pared by 3 bases and J by 8 bases, with 10 bases between. The CDR3 has 12 residues. Germline loops: CDR1 SEHNR, CDR2 FQNEAQ (reference sequence). The CDR3 DNA reads as TGTGCCAGCAGCTTCGAGGGTTTCGGCTACACCTTC. Translated: CASSFEGFGYTF.

In its sample, this clonotype was seen a few times. The rearrangement joins TRBV6-2 or TRBV6-3 to TRBJ1-4; weak D call: TRBD1 (6 bases). V was clipped by 2 bases and J by 2 bases, with 9 bases between them. The CDR3 contains 15 residues. Germline CDR1 is MNHEY and CDR2 is SVGEGT. The CDR3 region has the DNA TGTGCCAGCAGTTACGCAGGGGCGACTAATGAAAAACTGTTTTTT. It encodes CASSYAGATNEKLFF.